This TCR beta chain was captured by sequencing in a study of cytomegalovirus exposure and HLA in healthy donors. With V trimmed by 4 bases and J by 6 bases, 12 bases remained unmatched. Germline loops: CDR1 SGHAT, CDR2 FQNNGV. This CDR3 has 15 amino acids. Primers: 60 Vbeta forward and 13 Jbeta reverse. Sequenced by immunoSEQ multiplex PCR; TCRdb stores in-frame clones only, minus some. Here the sample spans 75,000 to 90,000 clones, around 77% being singletons. The sample consisted of PBMCs. The chain joins TRBV11-2 to TRBJ2-7; TRBD2 agrees at 7 bases. The receptor comes from a middle-aged woman in good health and CMV-seropositive. In nucleotides, the CDR3 is TGTGCCAGCAGCTCTACAACGGGGGGACCTAGCGAGCAGTACTTC. Its protein is CASSSTTGGPSEQYF.